What follows is one T cell receptor beta chain and its context. This record comes from a study of T cells in Graves' hyperthyroidism and ophthalmopathy. The TCR beta CDR3 regions underwent amplification using RNA transcripts as the source. When the TCR CDR3 underwent first-round RT-PCR, the HTBI primer set was used. From the multiplex PCR reads, TCRdb called clonotypes with MiXCR, one entry per CDR3 protein. The sample lists around 340,000 distinct CDR3 sequences, approximately 15% occurring once. The trim removed 3 bases at V and 3 bases at J, leaving 15 bases unmatched. The CDR3 runs to 18 residues. The germline gives CDR1 SGDLS, CDR2 YYNGEE.

The chain couples TRBV9 to TRBJ2-3; TRBD2 matches at 8 bases. Sequenced input: blood. This TCR derives from a young man with Graves' hyperthyroidism. CDR3 sequence reads: CASSEGDGGLEGTDTQYF. As DNA, the CDR3 is TGTGCCAGCAGCGAGGGGGATGGGGGACTAGAGGGGACAGATACGCAGTATTTT.